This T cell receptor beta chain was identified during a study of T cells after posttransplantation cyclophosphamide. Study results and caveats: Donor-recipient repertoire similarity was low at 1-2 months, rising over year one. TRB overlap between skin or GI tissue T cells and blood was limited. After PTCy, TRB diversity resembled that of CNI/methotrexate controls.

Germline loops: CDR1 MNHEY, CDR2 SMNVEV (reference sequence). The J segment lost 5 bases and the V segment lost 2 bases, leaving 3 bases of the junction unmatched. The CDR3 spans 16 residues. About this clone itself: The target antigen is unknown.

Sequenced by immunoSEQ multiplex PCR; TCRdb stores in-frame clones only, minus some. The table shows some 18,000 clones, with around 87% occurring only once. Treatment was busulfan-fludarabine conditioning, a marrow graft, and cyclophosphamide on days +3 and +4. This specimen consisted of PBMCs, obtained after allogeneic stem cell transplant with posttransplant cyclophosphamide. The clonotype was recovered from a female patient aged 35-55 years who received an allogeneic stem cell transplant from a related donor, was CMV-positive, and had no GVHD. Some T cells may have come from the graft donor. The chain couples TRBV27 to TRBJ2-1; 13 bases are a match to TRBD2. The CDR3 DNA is TGTGCCAGCAGTTTACTCGGACTAGCGGGAGACAATGAGCAGTTCTTC. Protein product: CASSLLGLAGDNEQFF.